This TCR beta chain is drawn from a study of shared clonotypes between healthy human individuals. Study results and caveats: In general, naive subsets displayed greater estimated richness than memory subsets did.

This clone was found once. What it recognizes is unknown. The deep-level immunoSEQ assay was used. Original data processing: Quality scores were absent from the junction-only immunoSEQ sequences, so filtering differed. TCRdb keeps only in-frame clones here, not all; method: immunoSEQ multiplex PCR. That table gives V, J and clone size, and the DNA gave D and trimming. Of fewer than 1.8 million clones listed, around 98.5% are singletons. This TCR was recovered from a man under 40 in good health. Source material: naive CD4+ T cells sorted from blood. Noted subset: CD45RA+ positively selected.

CDR3 loop: CASGTGGDPSSGNTIYF. Written as DNA, the CDR3 is TGTGCCAGTGGGACAGGGGGCGACCCGAGTTCTGGAAACACCATATATTTT. The V call is TRBV9, the J call TRBJ1-3; 12 nucleotides align to TRBD1. The CDR3 loop spans 17 amino acids. V shed 8 bases, J shed 1 base, and the junction held 10 bases outside the gene matches. Germline assignment: CDR1 SGDLS and CDR2 YYNGEE.